These T cell receptor beta chains were read from a single sample in a study of OX40 agonist ivuxolimab in advanced cancers. Sequencing was performed with immunoSEQ multiplex PCR; in TCRdb, only in-frame clones are kept and a portion is missing. The data contain some 58,000 clones, more than 85% of them seen just once; the ten biggest clones take up less than 0.85%. The material was CD4+ or CD8+ T cells sorted from blood, obtained in a trial of the OX40 agonist ivuxolimab. Receptors originate from an adult with an advanced solid tumor such as melanoma, head and neck, liver or kidney cancer. Each CDR3 is given with its conserved first and last residue. The order of the fields is clone size, D gene, V gene, J gene, CDR3 DNA, CDR3 protein. D genes are given only for firm matches. Size tells how often a clone was seen (once, few, many) or the class of an expanded clone, and some rows leave it out.

once,TRBD2,TRBV7-9,TRBJ2-1,TGTGCCAGCAGCTTAAAGTTGCGGCTAGCGGGAGTCTCGGGTGAGCAGTTCTTC,CASSLKLRLAGVSGEQFF
.,.,TRBV25-1,TRBJ1-6,TGTGCCAGCAGTGAATTCGGGGGATCCTATAATTCACCCCTCCACTTT,CASSEFGGSYNSPLHF
.,TRBD2,TRBV5-1,TRBJ2-3,TGCGCCAGCAGCTTGGCGACTAGCGACACAGATACGCAGTATTTT,CASSLATSDTDTQYF
.,.,TRBV14,TRBJ2-3,TGTGCCAGCGGGGCAGTCACAGATACGCAGTATTTT,CASGAVTDTQYF
.,TRBD2,TRBV19,TRBJ2-3,TGTGCCAGTAGTAGCCTAGCGGGAACACACACAGATACGCAGTATTTT,CASSSLAGTHTDTQYF
few,TRBD2,TRBV5-4,TRBJ2-7,TGTGCCAGCAGCACCGGGGGGGCGGGATCGTACTACGAGCAGTACTTC,CASSTGGAGSYYEQYF
.,.,TRBV7-2,TRBJ2-3,TGTGCCAGCAGCCTCGACCCGTCAGATACGCAGTATTTT,CASSLDPSDTQYF
.,TRBD1,TRBV19,TRBJ1-2,TGTGCCAGTAGCGTCAGGGGGAACTATGGCTACACCTTC,CASSVRGNYGYTF
once,.,TRBV18,TRBJ2-7,TGTGCCAGCTCACCAAGCAGGGACAACGAGCAGTACTTC,CASSPSRDNEQYF
.,TRBD2,TRBV5-1,TRBJ2-1,TGCGCCAGCAGCTCCGGGACTAGCGGGCTCTCCTACAATGAGCAGTTCTTC,CASSSGTSGLSYNEQFF
.,TRBD2,TRBV28,TRBJ2-7,TGTGCCAGCAGTTCCCGGGGGGGCGGGGACGAGCAGTACTTC,CASSSRGGGDEQYF
.,TRBD2,TRBV10-3,TRBJ2-5,TGTGCCATCAGTGAGCCGAGAGCGGGAGTTCAAGAGACCCAGTACTTC,CAISEPRAGVQETQYF
.,.,TRBV5-1,TRBJ1-1,TGCGCCAGCAGCCGAAGTCAGGGAAGGTACACTGAAGCTTTCTTT,CASSRSQGRYTEAFF
few,.,TRBV21-1,TRBJ2-6,TGTGCCAGCAGGTTGCTACAACAAAGTCGGGCCAACGTCCTGACTTTC,CASRLLQQSRANVLTF
.,TRBD2,TRBV9,TRBJ2-7,TGTGCCAGCAGCGTAACGGCGGGAGCATCGTACGAGCAGTACTTC,CASSVTAGASYEQYF
.,.,TRBV30,TRBJ2-7,TGTGCCTGGAGTGTACTGGGGACAAGGCAGTACTTC,CAWSVLGTRQYF
once,.,TRBV28,TRBJ2-2,TGTGCCAGCATATCGGGGCAGATCGACACCGGGGAGCTGTTTTTT,CASISGQIDTGELFF
.,.,TRBV9,TRBJ1-4,TGTGCCAGCAGCCCAAGACAGTATAATGAAAAACTGTTTTTT,CASSPRQYNEKLFF
.,.,TRBV11-2,TRBJ2-5,TGTGCCAGCAGCTTAGATCGTGGGCAGACTGAGACCCAGTACTTC,CASSLDRGQTETQYF
once,.,TRBV6-6,TRBJ2-5,TGTGCCAGCAGTTACGACAGTCAAGAGACCCAGTACTTC,CASSYDSQETQYF
.,.,TRBV5-1,TRBJ1-1,TGCGCCAGCAGCTTGGCCGCGGCAGGGGAGGGCACTGAAGCTTTCTTT,CASSLAAAGEGTEAFF
.,.,TRBV5-6,TRBJ1-3,TGTGCCAGCAGCTTGGGGGGCTGGGGAGACACCATATATTTT,CASSLGGWGDTIYF
.,.,TRBV4-3,TRBJ1-2,TGCGCCAGCAGCACACAGGCTTTCGGCTATGGCTACACCTTC,CASSTQAFGYGYTF
.,.,TRBV5-1,TRBJ1-1,TGCGCCAGCAGCTTGAGGCAGGGGAACACTGAAGCTTTCTTT,CASSLRQGNTEAFF
.,.,TRBV5-1,TRBJ2-5,TGCGCCAGCAGCTTGATCCCACAAGAGACCCAGTACTTC,CASSLIPQETQYF
.,.,TRBV27,TRBJ1-5,TGTGCCAGCAGACTGGCAGGAGATCAGCCCCAGCATTTT,CASRLAGDQPQHF
.,.,TRBV28,TRBJ1-1,TGTGCCAGCAGTTCACCAGGGGAATTGACTGAAGCTTTCTTT,CASSSPGELTEAFF
.,TRBD1,TRBV5-6,TRBJ1-5,TGTGCCAGCAGCATCCGGGACAGGGCTAATCAGCCCCAGCATTTT,CASSIRDRANQPQHF
.,.,TRBV11-2,TRBJ2-7,TGTGCCAGCAGCTTCGGGAGCTCCTACGAGCAGTACTTC,CASSFGSSYEQYF
.,.,TRBV28,TRBJ1-5,TGTGCCAGCACGGAGAGTAGGGACCAGCCCCAGCATTTT,CASTESRDQPQHF
.,TRBD2,TRBV5-1,TRBJ2-3,TGCGCCAGCAGCTTGGAGGGCGGGGGACCGGATACGCAGTATTTT,CASSLEGGGPDTQYF
.,.,TRBV27,TRBJ1-2,TGTGCCAGCAGTTTGTTTTGGGATCGAGGCTACACCTTC,CASSLFWDRGYTF
once,.,TRBV28,TRBJ1-2,TGTGCCACCCACGGGAGCAACTATGGCTACACCTTC,CATHGSNYGYTF
.,.,TRBV6-5,TRBJ2-5,TGTGCCAGCAGGAGGGAGGAGACCCAGTACTTC,CASRREETQYF
.,.,TRBV25-1,TRBJ2-5,TGTGCCAGCAGTGAGGCCAGGGGGGACCAAGAGACCCAGTACTTC,CASSEARGDQETQYF
.,.,TRBV28,TRBJ2-5,TGTGCCAGCAGTTTACTTGGGGAGGTCCAAGAGACCCAGTACTTC,CASSLLGEVQETQYF
.,.,TRBV2,TRBJ1-5,TGTGCCAGCAGTGATAAGTTCGGTAGTCAGCCCCAGCATTTT,CASSDKFGSQPQHF
.,TRBD1,TRBV6-4,TRBJ2-1,TGTGCCAGCAGTGACTACCGGGACAGGTTGTTCTTC,CASSDYRDRLFF
few,TRBD2,TRBV28,TRBJ2-7,TGTGCCAGCAGACAGCGGGACTACGAGCAGTACTTC,CASRQRDYEQYF
.,.,TRBV29-1,TRBJ2-1,TGCAGCGGATCGAGCGGTCACGATGAGCAGTTCTTC,CSGSSGHDEQFF
once,.,TRBV14,TRBJ1-2,TGTGCCAGCAGCCAAGAGGTATATTATGGCTACACCTTC,CASSQEVYYGYTF
.,TRBD1,TRBV19,TRBJ1-4,TGTGCCAGCCGACAGGGCACGGAGGAAAAACTGTTTTTT,CASRQGTEEKLFF
.,TRBD2,TRBV5-1,TRBJ2-3,TGCGCCAGCAGCTTGGACGGCGGGAGCGGCGCAGATACGCAGTATTTT,CASSLDGGSGADTQYF
.,TRBD2,TRBV11-2,TRBJ2-5,TGTGCCAGCAGCTTAGGCTTAGCGGGAGTATGGGAGACCCAGTACTTC,CASSLGLAGVWETQYF
few,TRBD1,TRBV5-1,TRBJ2-7,TGCGCCAGCAGCTCCTTGACAGGGACCTACGAGCAGTACTTC,CASSSLTGTYEQYF
once,TRBD1,TRBV10-3,TRBJ1-2,TGTGCCATCAGAGGAGGACAGGGGATCTATGGCTACACCTTC,CAIRGGQGIYGYTF
.,.,TRBV7-8,TRBJ2-2,TGTGCCAGCACCCTCGCGGGACACCTAAACACCGGGGAGCTGTTTTTT,CASTLAGHLNTGELFF
.,.,TRBV5-1,TRBJ2-2,TGCGCCAGCAGCTTGAAGCAGACCACCGGGGAGCTGTTTTTT,CASSLKQTTGELFF
.,TRBD2,TRBV4-3,TRBJ2-1,TGCGCCAGCAGACCTAGACTAGCGGGAGCCTCCTACAATGAGCAGTTCTTC,CASRPRLAGASYNEQFF
.,.,TRBV7-9,TRBJ1-1,TGTGCCAGCAGGCATGCAGGGGCTGAAGCTTTCTTT,CASRHAGAEAFF
.,.,TRBV4-2,TRBJ1-4,TGTGCCAGCAGCGATCCTGGACGGACTAATGAAAAACTGTTTTTT,CASSDPGRTNEKLFF
.,.,TRBV28,TRBJ1-3,TGTGCCAGCATCCTTAGACTCTACTCTGGAAACACCATATATTTT,CASILRLYSGNTIYF
.,TRBD1,TRBV7-8,TRBJ2-3,TGTGCCAGCAGCATCCGGGACAGAAGCACAGATACGCAGTATTTT,CASSIRDRSTDTQYF
.,TRBD1,TRBV7-2,TRBJ1-1,TGTGCCAGCAGCTATACGGGACAGGGAGGAACTGAAGCTTTCTTT,CASSYTGQGGTEAFF
.,.,TRBV30,TRBJ1-4,TGTGCCTGCAACTTGGGGGGGAATGAAAAACTGTTTTTT,CACNLGGNEKLFF